The following is a T cell receptor beta chain sequence with its context. Its antigen remains unknown. This sample was included in a study of T cell repertoires in cytomegalovirus infection. Study-wide context: Public TCR beta signatures provided an indication of both CMV infection and a matching HLA type.

TCRdb analysed the reads with MiXCR anew, one entry per CDR3 protein. The sample consists of 310,000 or so distinct CDR3 sequences, 17% of them appearing once. V was shortened by 0 bases and J by 6 bases, with 6 bases between the two germline ends. CDR3 length equals 12 residues. Germline CDR1 reads SGHRS; CDR2 reads YFSETQ. Study results and caveats: HLA-C-restricted CMV-specific TCR beta clonotypes were dominant in the ex vivo response. Accumulated public TCR beta family frequency recognized individuals carrying CMV together with the relevant HLA.

The sequencing sample was made of PBMCs. V and J are TRBV5-1 and TRBJ1-2; D unclear. This TCR was recovered from a human donor in good health (CMV status not recorded). Some clones in this sample may be carry-over from other donors' samples. The DNA of the CDR3 is TGCGCCAGCAGCTTGGAGAGAAATGGCTACACCTTC. This translates into CASSLERNGYTF.